The 3 T cell receptor beta chains below were found in one sample sequenced in a study of cytomegalovirus exposure and HLA in healthy donors. PCR employed 60 Vbeta and 13 Jbeta primers. Sequencing used immunoSEQ multiplex PCR; TCRdb keeps in-frame clones, though not all of them. Here the sample spans roughly 100,000 clones, approximately 80% being singletons. Sequences were obtained from PBMCs. These receptors were taken from a male donor in good health and CMV-seronegative.

The gene calls are TRBV5-1 and TRBJ2-5; TRBD2 matches at 7 bases. V lost 2 bases and J lost 4; bases outside the gene matches: 8. The CDR3 has 15 amino acids. Germline CDR1 SGHRS, CDR2 YFSETQ. CDR3 bases: TGCGCCAGCAGCTTAGAGGCTAGCGGTCCAGAGACCCAGTACTTC. It codes for CASSLEASGPETQYF.

The rearrangement links TRBV28 to TRBJ1-2; D not certain. Per germline, CDR1 MDHEN and CDR2 SYDVKM. CDR3 length: 13 amino acids. Trimming took off 8 bases at V and 3 bases at J, with 13 bases between the two ends. The CDR3 is CASGRLLDYGYTF. The CDR3 DNA follows: TGTGCCAGCGGTCGACTGCTTGACTATGGCTACACCTTC.

The V gene is TRBV5-1, the J gene TRBJ2-2; D gene uncertain. Germline assignment: CDR1 SGHRS and CDR2 YFSETQ. Trimming shortened V by 2 bases and J by 0 bases, and 8 bases separated the two germline ends. CDR3 length: 15 amino acids. Here the CDR3 DNA reads TGCGCCAGCAGCTTCGAGACTCCGAACACCGGGGAGCTGTTTTTT. It encodes CASSFETPNTGELFF. Variable domain in full (rest from reference TRBV5-1 and TRBJ2-2): KAGVTQTPRYLIKTRGQQVTLSCSPISGHRSVSWYQQTPGQGLQFLFEYFSETQRNKGNFPGRFSGRQFSNSRSEMNVSTLELGDSALYLCASSFETPNTGELFFGEGSRLTVL.